This passage covers 16 T cell receptor beta chains from one sample sequenced in a study of T cells after yellow fever vaccination. TCRdb called the 5' RACE reads again in MiXCR, with one record for every CDR3 protein. The profile shows about 260,000 distinct CDR3 sequences, 10% to 15% of them singletons. The specimen was CD4+ T cells sorted from PBMCs, collected 45 days after the yellow fever booster vaccination. Source of these receptors: a man under 40 who received the YFV17D yellow fever vaccine.

The rearrangement links TRBV7-3 to TRBJ2-3; maybe TRBD2 (6 bases). The CDR3 contains 14 residues. The V gene lost 6 bases and the J gene lost 6 bases, with 16 bases spanning the gap. CDR1 is SGHTA, CDR2 FQGTGA, per germline. CDR3 coding DNA: TGTGCCAGCAGTAGGGAAGCGGGCCAGGATACGCAGTATTTT. The encoded protein is CASSREAGQDTQYF.

This clonotype was observed a few times. This rearrangement joins TRBV6-1 to TRBJ2-7; TRBD2 matches at 10 bases. Germline V lookup: CDR1 MNHNS, CDR2 SASEGT. The trim removed 6 bases at V and 6 bases at J, leaving 11 bases unmatched. The CDR3 runs 15 residues. The CDR3 here is CASRQSGTSAAEQYF. In nucleotides, the CDR3 is TGTGCCAGCAGGCAATCCGGGACTAGCGCAGCCGAGCAGTACTTC.

This clonotype was found a few times. V usage is TRBV20-1 and J usage is TRBJ1-3; D gene uncertain. The CDR3 contains 13 residues. CDR1 is DFQATT, CDR2 SNEGSKA, per germline (reference sequence). Trimming took off 1 base at V and 1 base at J, with 5 bases between the two ends. Here the CDR3 DNA reads TGCAGTGCTAGAGGGGCTTCTGGAAACACCATATATTTT. Amino acid sequence: CSARGASGNTIYF.

This clonotype appeared a few times. V gene TRBV20-1 combines with J gene TRBJ2-7; weak D call: TRBD2 (5 bases). Deletions cut 5 bases from V and 9 bases from J, with 23 bases between. The germline CDR1 and CDR2 sequences are DFQATT and SNEGSKA (reference sequence). CDR3 length: 14 amino acids. CDR3 loop: CSAREIERTHGQYF. As DNA, the CDR3 is TGCAGTGCTCGTGAGATAGAGCGGACGCATGGGCAGTACTTC.

V is TRBV3-1 and J is TRBJ1-2; 8 bases are shared with TRBD1. CDR3 length: 13 residues. J gave up 7 bases and V 5 bases, and 6 bases lay outside the gene matches. Per the germline V gene, CDR1 is LGHDT and CDR2 is YNNKEL (reference sequence). CDR3 sequence reads: CASSYTGGGGYTF. The DNA of the CDR3 is TGTGCCAGCAGCTATACAGGGGGTGGTGGCTACACCTTC.

The rearrangement uses TRBV12-3 or TRBV12-4 and TRBJ2-7; no firm D call. V was cut by 3 bases and J by 0 bases, with 9 bases left in between. The CDR3 sequence is 14 residues long. The CDR3 is CASSFKGTSYEQYF. Here the CDR3 DNA reads TGTGCCAGCAGTTTTAAGGGAACCTCCTACGAGCAGTACTTC.

This clonotype was observed at least ten times. The rearrangement links TRBV11-2 to TRBJ2-7, with TRBD2 identical over 7 bases. Trimming removed 5 bases from V and 7 bases from J; junction bases left unmatched: 11. Germline V gives CDR1 SGHAT, CDR2 FQNNGV. There are 14 residues in the CDR3. CDR3 nucleotides: TGTGCCAGCAGCCCAGAGCTAGCGGTCCTTGAGCAGTACTTC. It encodes CASSPELAVLEQYF.

This clonotype turned up a few times. The V call is TRBV6-1, the J call TRBJ2-1; D may match TRBD1 or TRBD2 (7 bases each). Germline V gene lookup returns CDR1 MNHNS and CDR2 SASEGT. V lost 6 bases, J lost 3 bases, and 15 bases lay in between. The CDR3 is 15 amino acids. CDR3 nucleotides: TGTGCCAGCAGAATCACAGGGGACTACTACAATGAGCAGTTCTTC. It specifies CASRITGDYYNEQFF.

This clonotype was observed once. The chain is built from TRBV7-8 and TRBJ2-7; possibly TRBD1 for D (6 bases). Trimming cost V 6 bases and J 0 bases, with 15 bases left between them. The CDR3 contains 15 residues. Germline V CDR1 and CDR2: SGHVS, FQNEAQ. DNA for the CDR3: TGTGCCAGCAGTTTGGACAGTGCCTTCTCCTACGAGCAGTACTTC. It codes for CASSLDSAFSYEQYF.

V is TRBV4-2 and J is TRBJ2-3; possible D gene TRBD2, 5 bases. Trimming pared 0 bases from V and 5 bases from J, leaving 15 bases between. The CDR3 contains 16 residues. Germline loops: CDR1 LGHNA, CDR2 YNFKEQ. CDR3 nucleotide sequence: TGTGCCAGCAGCCAAGATCTGGCGCCCGGGAAAGATACGCAGTATTTT. Its protein is CASSQDLAPGKDTQYF.

The gene calls are TRBV5-6 and TRBJ2-3, with 10 bases lining up with TRBD2. After removal of 4 bases from V and 2 bases from J, the junction contained 4 bases not matched to a gene. The CDR3 has 15 amino acids. Per germline, CDR1 SGHDT and CDR2 YYEEEE. CDR3 residues: CASSALAGYTDTQYF. CDR3 in DNA: TGTGCCAGCAGCGCACTAGCGGGGTACACAGATACGCAGTATTTT.

This clonotype was picked up a small number of times. This CDR3 reads CASSSQPGLAGGDEQFF. As DNA, the CDR3 is TGTGCCAGCAGTTCCCAGCCGGGACTAGCGGGAGGTGATGAGCAGTTCTTC. The rearrangement uses TRBV12-3 or TRBV12-4 and TRBJ2-1, with TRBD2 matching 15 bases. With 4 bases clipped from V and 8 bases from J, the junction kept 9 bases outside the gene matches. This CDR3 contains 17 residues.

The genes are TRBV10-2 and TRBJ2-6, with TRBD1 as a possible D gene (5 bases). The CDR3 extends over 17 amino acids. Germline CDR1 and CDR2: WSHSY and SAAADI. The V end lost 6 bases, the J end lost 2 bases, and 17 bases lay between the germline ends. As DNA, the CDR3 is TGCGCCAGCAGGGGGCCTCGTACAGGTACTGGGGCCAACGTCCTGACTTTC. It yields the protein CASRGPRTGTGANVLTF.

This chain uses TRBV28 with TRBJ2-1; tentatively, D is TRBD1 (6 bases). There are 13 residues in the CDR3. V was pared by 6 bases and J by 2 bases, with 8 bases between. Germline CDR1 is MDHEN and CDR2 is SYDVKM. The CDR3 region has the DNA TGTGCCAGCAGACAGGGAACCTACAATGAGCAGTTCTTC. This encodes CASRQGTYNEQFF. Complete variable domain (other parts from reference TRBV28 and TRBJ2-1): DVKVTQSSRYLVKRTGEKVFLECVQDMDHENMFWYRQDPGLGLRLIYFSYDVKMKEKGDIPEGYSVSREKKERFSLILESASTNQTSMYLCASRQGTYNEQFFGPGTRLTVL.

The chain joins TRBV7-2 to TRBJ2-1; D remains unclear. The CDR3 is 15 amino acids. Germline V gene sequence: CDR1 SGHTA, CDR2 FQGNSA. Trimming left V 4 bases short and J 0 bases short, with 10 bases between. The DNA for the CDR3 is TGTGCCAGCAGCTACGTTGTAAGCTCCTACAATGAGCAGTTCTTC. It encodes CASSYVVSSYNEQFF.

This clonotype was seen many times. The chain joins TRBV6-2 or TRBV6-3 to TRBJ1-1; no clear D. Trimming cost V 2 bases and J 0 bases, with 4 bases left between them. In germline, CDR1 is MNHEY, CDR2 SVGEGT. This CDR3 has 13 amino acids. The CDR3, as DNA: TGTGCCAGCAGTTACCGAGTGAACACTGAAGCTTTCTTT. This gives the protein CASSYRVNTEAFF.